These 26 T cell receptor beta chains share one sample of origin, sequenced in a study of cytomegalovirus exposure and HLA in healthy donors. The PCR ran on 60 Vbeta and 13 Jbeta primers. Only in-frame clones appear in the TCRdb table, and some are missing; sequencing was by immunoSEQ multiplex PCR. The sample is made up of roughly 82,000 clones, and the top ten hold 1.5% of it. Sequencing was done on a sample of PBMCs. Every receptor here comes from an older woman in good health and CMV-seronegative.

The rearrangement uses TRBV2 and TRBJ1-5; a weak D match, TRBD1 (5 bases). The CDR3 has 13 residues. Germline V gene lookup returns CDR1 SNHLY and CDR2 FYNNEI. V shed 10 bases and J shed 5 bases, with 15 bases lying between them. Here the CDR3 reads CATQKGEYQPQHF. The CDR3 coding sequence is TGTGCCACCCAGAAAGGGGAATATCAGCCCCAGCATTTT.

J is TRBJ2-7 and V is TRBV28, with 8 positions matching TRBD2. This CDR3 is 14 amino acids long. V was clipped by 8 bases and J by 10 bases; unmatched bases: 16. The germline V gene has CDR1 MDHEN and CDR2 SYDVKM. The chain's CDR3 is CASDPRGGGRYQYF. The CDR3 region has the DNA TGTGCCAGCGACCCGAGGGGGGGCGGGAGGTATCAGTACTTC. The full variable domain, completed using reference TRBV28 and TRBJ2-7, is DVKVTQSSRYLVKRTGEKVFLECVQDMDHENMFWYRQDPGLGLRLIYFSYDVKMKEKGDIPEGYSVSREKKERFSLILESASTNQTSMYLCASDPRGGGRYQYFGPGTRLTVT.

CDR3 coding DNA: TGCAGTGTCGTTGATTGGAGTGAGCAGTACTTC. Translated, it gives CSVVDWSEQYF. The J gene is TRBJ2-7, the V gene TRBV20-1, with unresolved D. Germline CDR1 DFQATT, CDR2 SNEGSKA (reference sequence). V was trimmed by 7 bases and J by 7 bases, leaving 14 bases between them. CDR3 size: 11 residues.

The chain employs TRBV19 and TRBJ2-5; 8 nucleotides agree with TRBD2. Looked up from germline, CDR1 is LNHDA and CDR2 is SQIVND (reference sequence). CDR3 size: 14 residues. J gave up 3 bases and V 2 bases, and 2 bases lay outside the gene matches. The CDR3 spells CASSIRAGEETQYF. The CDR3 nucleotides read TGTGCCAGTAGTATAAGAGCGGGAGAAGAGACCCAGTACTTC.

The chain uses TRBV4-1 and TRBJ2-4, with 7 bases that match TRBD1. The J segment lost 2 bases and the V segment lost 0 bases, leaving 7 bases of the junction unmatched. This CDR3 region has 17 residues. Germline CDR1 reads MGHRA; CDR2 reads YSYEKL. CDR3 sequence: CASSQDPGRGTKNIQYF. CDR3 sequence (DNA): TGCGCCAGCAGCCAAGACCCGGGCAGGGGGACCAAAAACATTCAGTACTTC.

The chain links TRBV7-2 to TRBJ1-1; the D gene is possibly TRBD1 (6 bases). Germline V gene sequence: CDR1 SGHTA, CDR2 FQGNSA. V shed 5 bases and J shed 5 bases, with 15 bases lying between them. CDR3 length: 14 amino acids. CDR3 sequence reads: CASSDQGHGTEAFF. As DNA, the CDR3 is TGTGCCAGCAGCGATCAGGGGCATGGAACTGAAGCTTTCTTT.

The V call is TRBV5-1, the J call TRBJ2-3; possible D gene TRBD2, 7 bases. The germline gives CDR1 SGHRS, CDR2 YFSETQ. The CDR3 has 15 amino acids. Trimming removed 2 bases from V and 2 bases from J, with 12 bases in between. The CDR3 sequence: CASSLGGGTTDTQYF. The CDR3 DNA sequence: TGCGCCAGCAGCTTAGGGGGAGGGACCACAGATACGCAGTATTTT.

This rearrangement joins TRBV5-4 to TRBJ2-1; tentative D call: TRBD2 (6 bases). CDR1 and CDR2 (germline): SGHNT, YYREEE (reference sequence). Trimming stripped 2 bases from V and 7 bases from J, with 10 bases between. This CDR3 region has 13 residues. CDR3 residues: CASSLGRLNEQFF. The CDR3 coding sequence is TGTGCCAGCAGCTTAGGGAGGTTGAATGAGCAGTTCTTC.

The chain joins TRBV10-1 to TRBJ2-7; 7 nucleotides match TRBD2. V trimming: 9 bases; J trimming: 7 bases; junction bases outside the gene matches: 9. This CDR3 has 12 residues. CDR1 WNHNN and CDR2 SYGVQD come from the germline V gene (reference sequence). Here the CDR3 reads CARTSLGREQYF. In DNA, the CDR3 is TGCGCCAGGACTAGCTTGGGTCGGGAGCAGTACTTC.

The rearrangement uses TRBV7-2 and TRBJ2-3; D might be TRBD2 (6 bases). Germline V gives CDR1 SGHTA, CDR2 FQGNSA. This CDR3 region has 15 residues. The germline V and J ends were trimmed by 2 bases and 6 bases, with 15 bases remaining between them. In nucleotides, the CDR3 is TGTGCCAGCAGCTTAAAAGGACTATTCGCGGATACGCAGTATTTT. Translated, it gives CASSLKGLFADTQYF.

This rearrangement joins TRBV7-9 to TRBJ1-4, with a weak D call TRBD1 (6 bases). Germline V gene data show CDR1 as SEHNR and CDR2 as FQNEAQ (reference sequence). The V end was cut by 6 bases, the J end by 6 bases, with 14 bases between. CDR3 length equals 14 residues. The CDR3 DNA follows: TGTGCCAGCAGGGTCGGGGCAGGGGATGAAAAACTGTTTTTT. Its translation is CASRVGAGDEKLFF.

The V gene is TRBV5-1, the J gene TRBJ1-3, with 9 nucleotides matching TRBD1. This CDR3 contains 15 residues. The junction had 3 bases not matched to a gene; V was cut back by 1 base and J by 4 bases. Looked up from germline, CDR1 is SGHRS and CDR2 is YFSETQ. CDR3 protein: CASSLNRGHGNTIYF. In DNA, the CDR3 is TGCGCCAGCAGCTTGAACAGGGGGCACGGAAACACCATATATTTT.

This sequence joins TRBV6-1 and TRBJ1-3, with 7 bases lining up with TRBD1. V lost 4 bases, J lost 2 bases, and 8 bases stayed unmatched. There are 16 residues in the CDR3. The germline gives CDR1 MNHNS, CDR2 SASEGT. In DNA form, the CDR3 reads TGTGCCAGCAGTGCAGGGACAGCTTCCCCTGGAAACACCATATATTTT. Protein sequence: CASSAGTASPGNTIYF.

This chain connects TRBV18 to TRBJ2-4, with D perhaps matching TRBD2 (5 bases). From germline, CDR1 is KGHSH and CDR2 LQKENI. The CDR3 length is 17 residues. V lost 3 bases, J lost 0 bases, and 15 bases lay in between. Here the CDR3 DNA reads TGTGCCAGCTCACCTGCGAGGGAGATATCAGCCAAAAACATTCAGTACTTC. Protein product: CASSPAREISAKNIQYF.

The chain carries TRBV28 and TRBJ1-3, with 9 bases matching TRBD1. The ends lost 6 bases at V and 3 bases at J; junction bases unmatched: 6. CDR1 is MDHEN, CDR2 SYDVKM, per germline. This CDR3 has 15 residues. The CDR3 DNA reads as TGTGCCAGCAGATCCGGGACAGGGTTTGGAAACACCATATATTTT. Protein sequence: CASRSGTGFGNTIYF.

The rearrangement links TRBV19 to TRBJ2-7; tentatively, D is TRBD2 (5 bases). CDR1 and CDR2 from the germline V gene are LNHDA and SQIVND (reference sequence). V was clipped by 4 bases and J by 7 bases, with 14 bases between them. There are 13 residues in the CDR3. CDR3 in amino acids: CASSSGSFGEQYF. CDR3 nucleotide sequence: TGTGCCAGTAGTAGCGGGTCTTTCGGGGAGCAGTACTTC.

V is TRBV28 and J is TRBJ2-5; TRBD2 matches 11 bases. Germline V gives CDR1 MDHEN, CDR2 SYDVKM. There are 13 residues in the CDR3. Trimming at V came to 8 bases and at J to 4 bases, leaving 3 bases not matched to a gene. The CDR3 DNA reads TGTGCCAGCGCTAGCGGGAGGTTAGAGACCCAGTACTTC. Translation: CASASGRLETQYF.

The rearrangement joins TRBV6-1 to TRBJ1-1; 10 nucleotides align to TRBD1. Germline V gene sequence: CDR1 MNHNS, CDR2 SASEGT. The CDR3 is made up of 14 amino acids. The ends lost 5 bases at V and 3 bases at J; junction bases unmatched: 3. The CDR3 region has the DNA TGTGCCAGCAGTCGGACAGGGGGTGACACTGAAGCTTTCTTT. This sequence encodes CASSRTGGDTEAFF.

The chain has TRBV5-1 and TRBJ2-3; 7 bases are shared with TRBD2. The CDR3 is 16 amino acids. The junction had 6 bases not matched to a gene; V was cut back by 0 bases and J by 2 bases. CDR1 and CDR2 from the germline V gene are SGHRS and YFSETQ. This chain's CDR3 is CASSLVAGVNTDTQYF. The CDR3 DNA reads as TGCGCCAGCAGCTTGGTAGCGGGCGTCAACACAGATACGCAGTATTTT.

The V and J genes are TRBV27 and TRBJ1-2; 10 nucleotides agree with TRBD1. The CDR3 has 16 residues. With V trimmed by 6 bases and J by 2 bases, 9 bases remained unmatched. Germline CDR1 and CDR2: MNHEY and SMNVEV (reference sequence). The CDR3 spells CASSSGPGQGNYGYTF. The CDR3 nucleotides read TGTGCCAGCAGCTCCGGGCCGGGACAGGGGAACTATGGCTACACCTTC.

The genes are TRBV7-8 and TRBJ1-5; 8 bases line up with TRBD1. V shed 5 bases, J shed 2 bases, and the junction held 8 bases outside the gene matches. The CDR3 has 16 residues. CDR1 and CDR2 (germline): SGHVS, FQNEAQ. This CDR3 reads CASSPRGRSGNQPQHF. The CDR3 coding sequence is TGTGCCAGCAGCCCCAGGGGGCGAAGTGGCAATCAGCCCCAGCATTTT.

This chain links TRBV9 with TRBJ1-1; maybe TRBD1 (5 bases). V lost 0 bases, J lost 4 bases, and 10 bases lay in between. CDR1 and CDR2 (germline): SGDLS, YYNGEE. The CDR3 is 14 amino acids. The CDR3 sequence: CASSVELGGTEAFF. Written as DNA, the CDR3 is TGTGCCAGCAGCGTAGAGTTGGGGGGCACTGAAGCTTTCTTT. The entire variable domain, with the rest obtained from reference TRBV9 and TRBJ1-1, is as follows: DSGVTQTPKHLITATGQRVTLRCSPRSGDLSVYWYQQSLDQGLQFLIQYYNGEERAKGNILERFSAQQFPDLHSELNLSSLELGDSALYFCASSVELGGTEAFFGQGTRLTVV.

The chain is built from TRBV18 and TRBJ2-3; D may be TRBD1 (7 bases). The CDR3 has 14 residues. The germline V and J ends were trimmed by 4 bases and 2 bases, with 10 bases remaining between them. Germline V gene sequence: CDR1 KGHSH, CDR2 LQKENI. CDR3 bases: TGTGCCAGCTCACGCGGGACAGCCACAGATACGCAGTATTTT. Translation: CASSRGTATDTQYF.

The rearrangement uses TRBV7-8 and TRBJ2-7; 12 bases fit TRBD2. Germline-derived CDR1 and CDR2 are SGHVS and FQNEAQ. This CDR3 region has 15 residues. The junction had 10 bases not matched to a gene; V was cut back by 7 bases and J by 6 bases. CDR3 in amino acids: CASKTSGGPVGEQYF. The CDR3 DNA reads as TGTGCCAGCAAGACTAGCGGGGGACCCGTGGGCGAGCAGTACTTC.

This chain connects TRBV9 to TRBJ2-3; no clear D gene. V was clipped by 3 bases and J by 3 bases, with 14 bases between them. Germline V gene sequence: CDR1 SGDLS, CDR2 YYNGEE. The CDR3 is 15 amino acids. CDR3 DNA: TGTGCCAGCAGCGCAGCGCCCGTGAGGACAGATACGCAGTATTTT. Its protein is CASSAAPVRTDTQYF.

The rearrangement uses TRBV2 and TRBJ2-1, with 9 bases fitting TRBD2. The V gene end was trimmed by 0 bases and the J gene end by 5 bases; junction bases not matched to a gene: 8. The CDR3 totals 17 residues. Germline-derived CDR1 and CDR2 are SNHLY and FYNNEI. Here the CDR3 reads CASSEALIVAGDNEQFF. The CDR3 DNA reads as TGTGCCAGCAGTGAAGCGCTGATAGTAGCGGGAGACAATGAGCAGTTCTTC.